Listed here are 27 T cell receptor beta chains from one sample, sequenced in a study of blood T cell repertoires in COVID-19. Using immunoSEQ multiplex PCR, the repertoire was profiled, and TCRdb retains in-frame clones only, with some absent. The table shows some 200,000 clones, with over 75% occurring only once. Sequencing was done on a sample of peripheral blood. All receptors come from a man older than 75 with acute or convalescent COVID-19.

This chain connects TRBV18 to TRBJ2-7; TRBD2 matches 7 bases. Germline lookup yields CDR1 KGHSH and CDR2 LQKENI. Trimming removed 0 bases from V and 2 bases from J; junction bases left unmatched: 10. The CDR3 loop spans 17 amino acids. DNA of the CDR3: TGTGCCAGCTCACCACCGGGCCTAAGGCGGGGGACCTACGAGCAGTACTTC. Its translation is CASSPPGLRRGTYEQYF.

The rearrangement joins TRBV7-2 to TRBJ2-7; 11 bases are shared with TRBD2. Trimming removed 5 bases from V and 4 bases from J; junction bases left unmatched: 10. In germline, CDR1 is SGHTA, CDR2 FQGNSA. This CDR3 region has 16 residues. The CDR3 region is CASSPQPPSGRYEQYF. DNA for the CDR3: TGTGCCAGCAGCCCGCAACCCCCTAGCGGGAGGTACGAGCAGTACTTC.

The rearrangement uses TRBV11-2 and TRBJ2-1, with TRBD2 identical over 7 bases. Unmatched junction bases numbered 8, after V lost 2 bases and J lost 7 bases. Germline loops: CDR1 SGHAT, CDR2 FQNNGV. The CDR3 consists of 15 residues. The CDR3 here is CASSLTAGAGNEQFF. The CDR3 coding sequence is TGTGCCAGCAGCTTAACTGCGGGAGCGGGGAATGAGCAGTTCTTC. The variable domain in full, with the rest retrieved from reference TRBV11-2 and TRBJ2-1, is EAGVAQSPRYKIIEKRQSVAFWCNPISGHATLYWYQQILGQGPKLLIQFQNNGVVDDSQLPKDRFSAERLKGVDSTLKIQPAKLEDSAVYLCASSLTAGAGNEQFFGPGTRLTVL.

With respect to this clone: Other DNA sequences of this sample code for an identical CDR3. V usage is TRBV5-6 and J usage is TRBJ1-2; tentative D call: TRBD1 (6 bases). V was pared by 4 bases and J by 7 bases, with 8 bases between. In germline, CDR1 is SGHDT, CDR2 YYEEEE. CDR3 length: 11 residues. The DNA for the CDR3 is TGTGCCAGCAGCACAGGGTTTGGCTACACCTTC. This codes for CASSTGFGYTF.

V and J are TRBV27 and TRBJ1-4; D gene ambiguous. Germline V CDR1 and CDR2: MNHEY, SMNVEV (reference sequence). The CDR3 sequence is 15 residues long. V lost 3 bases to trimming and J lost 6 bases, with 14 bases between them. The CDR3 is CASSFAGGRDEKLFF. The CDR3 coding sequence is TGTGCCAGCAGTTTCGCAGGAGGGCGGGATGAAAAACTGTTTTTT.

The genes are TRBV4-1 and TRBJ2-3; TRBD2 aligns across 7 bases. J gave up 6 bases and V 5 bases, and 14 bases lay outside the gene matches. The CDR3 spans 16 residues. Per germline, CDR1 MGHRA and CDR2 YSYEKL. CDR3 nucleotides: TGCGCCAGCAGCATCCGCCTAGCGGAGCGGTTGGATACGCAGTATTTT. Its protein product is CASSIRLAERLDTQYF.

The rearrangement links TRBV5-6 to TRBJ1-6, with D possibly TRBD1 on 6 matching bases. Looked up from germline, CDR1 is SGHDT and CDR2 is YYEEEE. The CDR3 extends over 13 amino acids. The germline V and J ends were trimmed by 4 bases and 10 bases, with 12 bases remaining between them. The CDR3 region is CASSPGAKSPLHF. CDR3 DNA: TGTGCCAGCAGCCCAGGGGCGAAGTCACCCCTCCACTTT. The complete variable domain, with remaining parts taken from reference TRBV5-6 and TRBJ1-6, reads DAGVTQSPTHLIKTRGQQVTLRCSPKSGHDTVSWYQQALGQGPQFIFQYYEEEERQRGNFPDRFSGHQFPNYSSELNVNALLLGDSALYLCASSPGAKSPLHFGNGTRLTVT.

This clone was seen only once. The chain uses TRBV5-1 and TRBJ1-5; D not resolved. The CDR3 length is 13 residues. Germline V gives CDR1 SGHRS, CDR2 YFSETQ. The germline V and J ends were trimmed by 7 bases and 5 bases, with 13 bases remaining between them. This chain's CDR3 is CASAAGADQPQHF. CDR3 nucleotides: TGCGCCAGCGCCGCGGGAGCGGATCAGCCCCAGCATTTT.

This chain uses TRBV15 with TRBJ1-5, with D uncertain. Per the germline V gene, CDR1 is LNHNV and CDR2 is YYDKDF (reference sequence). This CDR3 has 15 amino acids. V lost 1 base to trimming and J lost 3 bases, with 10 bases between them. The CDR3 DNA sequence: TGTGCCACCAGCAGAGTATCGTCGTACAATCAGCCCCAGCATTTT. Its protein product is CATSRVSSYNQPQHF.

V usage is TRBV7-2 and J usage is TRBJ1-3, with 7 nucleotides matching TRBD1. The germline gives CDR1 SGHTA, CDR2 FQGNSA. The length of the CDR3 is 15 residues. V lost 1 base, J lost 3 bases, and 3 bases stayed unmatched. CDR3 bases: TGTGCCAGCAGCTTAGGGGACAGCCTTGGAAACACCATATATTTT. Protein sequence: CASSLGDSLGNTIYF.

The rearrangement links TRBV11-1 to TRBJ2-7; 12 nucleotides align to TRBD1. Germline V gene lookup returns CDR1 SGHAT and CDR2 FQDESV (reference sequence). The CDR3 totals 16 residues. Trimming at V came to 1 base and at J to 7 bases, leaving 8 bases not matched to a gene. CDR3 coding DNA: TGTGCCAGCAGCTTAGGGACCGGGACAGGGGGCACGGAGCAGTACTTC. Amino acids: CASSLGTGTGGTEQYF.

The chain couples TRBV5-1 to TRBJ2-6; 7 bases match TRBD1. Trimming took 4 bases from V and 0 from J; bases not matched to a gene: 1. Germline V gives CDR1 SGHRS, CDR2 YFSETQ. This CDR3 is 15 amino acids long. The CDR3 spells CASSPGGSGANVLTF. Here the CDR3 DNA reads TGCGCCAGCAGCCCAGGGGGCTCTGGGGCCAACGTCCTGACTTTC.

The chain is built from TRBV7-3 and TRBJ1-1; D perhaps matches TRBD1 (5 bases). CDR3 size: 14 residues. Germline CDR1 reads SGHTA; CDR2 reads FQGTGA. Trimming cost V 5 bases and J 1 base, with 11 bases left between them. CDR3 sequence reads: CASSLGGGNTEAFF. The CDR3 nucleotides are TGTGCCAGCAGCCTCGGGGGAGGGAACACTGAAGCTTTCTTT. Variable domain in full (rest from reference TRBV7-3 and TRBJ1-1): GAGVSQTPSNKVTEKGKYVELRCDPISGHTALYWYRQSLGQGPEFLIYFQGTGAADDSGLPNDRFFAVRPEGSVSTLKIQRTERGDSAVYLCASSLGGGNTEAFFGQGTRLTVV.

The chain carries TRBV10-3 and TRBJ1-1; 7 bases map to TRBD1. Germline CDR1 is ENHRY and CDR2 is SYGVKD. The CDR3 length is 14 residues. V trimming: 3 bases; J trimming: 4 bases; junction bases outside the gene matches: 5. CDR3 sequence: CAISDKTGVTEAFF. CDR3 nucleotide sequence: TGTGCCATCAGTGATAAAACAGGGGTCACTGAAGCTTTCTTT.

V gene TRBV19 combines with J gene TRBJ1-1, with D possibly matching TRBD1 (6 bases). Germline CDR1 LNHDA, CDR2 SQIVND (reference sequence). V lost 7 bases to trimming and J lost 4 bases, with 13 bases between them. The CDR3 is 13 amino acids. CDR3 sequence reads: CASTLTGSTEAFF. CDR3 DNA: TGTGCCAGTACCTTAACAGGGAGCACTGAAGCTTTCTTT.

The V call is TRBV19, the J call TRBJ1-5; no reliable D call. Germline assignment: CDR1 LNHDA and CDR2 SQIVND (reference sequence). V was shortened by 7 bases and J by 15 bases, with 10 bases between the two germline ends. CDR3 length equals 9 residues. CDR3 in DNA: TGTGCCAGTACCCCCTCCTCGCATTTT. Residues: CASTPSSHF.

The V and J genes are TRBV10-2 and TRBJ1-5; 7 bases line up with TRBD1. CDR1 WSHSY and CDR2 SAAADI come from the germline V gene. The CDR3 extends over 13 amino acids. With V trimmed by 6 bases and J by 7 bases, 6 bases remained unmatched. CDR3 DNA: TGCGCCAGCAGAAGGGGGCAGGGGCAGCCCCAGCATTTT. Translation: CASRRGQGQPQHF.

CDR3 nucleotide sequence: TGTGCCAGCAGTGCCGGACAATATGGCTACACCTTC. It is translated as CASSAGQYGYTF. The chain joins TRBV28 to TRBJ1-2; weak D call: TRBD1 (5 bases). Trimming pared 5 bases from V and 5 bases from J, leaving 9 bases between. The CDR3 length is 12 residues. CDR1 is MDHEN, CDR2 SYDVKM, per germline.

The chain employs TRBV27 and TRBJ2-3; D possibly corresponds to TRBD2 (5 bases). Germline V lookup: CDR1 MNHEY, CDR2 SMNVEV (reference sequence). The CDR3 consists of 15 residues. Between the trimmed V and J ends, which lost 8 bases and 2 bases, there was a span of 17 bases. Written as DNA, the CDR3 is TGTGCCAGCTCCCCCAAGGGCGGGCTCACAGATACGCAGTATTTT. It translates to CASSPKGGLTDTQYF.

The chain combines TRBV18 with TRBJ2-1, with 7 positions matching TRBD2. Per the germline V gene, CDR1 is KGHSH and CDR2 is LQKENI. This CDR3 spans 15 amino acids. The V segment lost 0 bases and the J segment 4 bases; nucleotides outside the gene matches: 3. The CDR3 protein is CASSPPSGYYNEQFF. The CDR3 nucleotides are TGTGCCAGCTCACCACCTAGCGGGTATTACAATGAGCAGTTCTTC.

CDR3 bases: TGTGCCAGCTCATCCCCGGGACAGGGGGTATACACCATATATTTT. It specifies CASSSPGQGVYTIYF. The chain joins TRBV18 to TRBJ1-3, with 11 nucleotides matching TRBD1. The CDR3 length is 15 residues. Germline CDR1 reads KGHSH; CDR2 reads LQKENI. J was trimmed by 8 bases and V by 5 bases; bases with no gene match: 8. The variable domain in full, completed from reference TRBV18 and TRBJ1-3, reads NAGVMQNPRHLVRRRGQEARLRCSPMKGHSHVYWYRQLPEEGLKFMVYLQKENIIDESGMPKERFSAEFPKEGPSILRIQQVVRGDSAAYFCASSSPGQGVYTIYFGEGSWLTVV.

CDR3 nucleotide sequence: TGCAGTGCTGGGACAGGGAAAGCTTTCTTT. Protein: CSAGTGKAFF. The genes are TRBV20-1 and TRBJ1-1; 9 bases fit TRBD1. The CDR3 has 10 residues. J was trimmed by 9 bases and V by 5 bases; bases with no gene match: 1. The germline gives CDR1 DFQATT, CDR2 SNEGSKA (reference sequence).

CDR3 coding DNA: TGTGCCAGCAGCTGGACTAGCGGGATTCCCACCGGGGAGCTGTTTTTT. The encoded protein is CASSWTSGIPTGELFF. The chain couples TRBV7-9 to TRBJ2-2; the match to TRBD2 covers 12 bases. The germline CDR1 and CDR2 sequences are SEHNR and FQNEAQ (reference sequence). The CDR3 runs to 16 residues. The V and J ends lost 4 bases and 4 bases, in that order; junction bases with no gene match: 4.

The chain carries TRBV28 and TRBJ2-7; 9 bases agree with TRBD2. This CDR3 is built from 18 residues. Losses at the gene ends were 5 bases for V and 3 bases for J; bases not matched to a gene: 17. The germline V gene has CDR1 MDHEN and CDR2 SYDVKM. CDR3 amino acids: CASSRRGWREGLYYEQYF. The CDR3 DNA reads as TGTGCCAGCAGTAGGAGGGGCTGGCGGGAGGGCCTATACTACGAGCAGTACTTC.

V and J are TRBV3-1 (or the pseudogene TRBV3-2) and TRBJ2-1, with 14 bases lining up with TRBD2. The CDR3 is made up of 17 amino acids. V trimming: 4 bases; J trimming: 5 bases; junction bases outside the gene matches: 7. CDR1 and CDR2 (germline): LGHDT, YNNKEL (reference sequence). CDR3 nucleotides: TGTGCCAGCAGCCCAATGGGACTAGCGGGAGCCAACAATGAGCAGTTCTTC. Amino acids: CASSPMGLAGANNEQFF.

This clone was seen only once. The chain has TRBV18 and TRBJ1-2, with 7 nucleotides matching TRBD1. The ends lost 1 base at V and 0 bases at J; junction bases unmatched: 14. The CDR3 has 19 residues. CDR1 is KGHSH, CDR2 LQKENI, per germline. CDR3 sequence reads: CASSPLAGGAGGTNYGYTF. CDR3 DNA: TGTGCCAGCTCACCACTCGCGGGTGGTGCAGGGGGAACTAACTATGGCTACACCTTC. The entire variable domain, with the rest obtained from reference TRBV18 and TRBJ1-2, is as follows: NAGVMQNPRHLVRRRGQEARLRCSPMKGHSHVYWYRQLPEEGLKFMVYLQKENIIDESGMPKERFSAEFPKEGPSILRIQQVVRGDSAAYFCASSPLAGGAGGTNYGYTFGSGTRLTVV.

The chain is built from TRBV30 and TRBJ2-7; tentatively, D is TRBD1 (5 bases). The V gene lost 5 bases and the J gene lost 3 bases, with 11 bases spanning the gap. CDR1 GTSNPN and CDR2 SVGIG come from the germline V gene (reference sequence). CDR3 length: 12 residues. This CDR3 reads CAWVRQGYEQYF. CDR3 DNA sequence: TGTGCCTGGGTCAGGCAGGGCTACGAGCAGTACTTC.